Described below is a single T cell receptor (beta chain) sequence and its context. This sample stems from a study of blood T cell repertoires in COVID-19. Study at large: Some COVID-19 samples were acute and others convalescent; all came from the United States, Italy and Spain. PBMCs, B-cell-depleted T cells, or T cells were the source of the cDNA or gDNA that made up the material.

In the authors' workflow: It was from reference gene primer amplification that nucleated cell counts were estimated. The protocol was immunoSEQ multiplex PCR, while the TCRdb copy is restricted to in-frame clones and leaves out a portion. V and J calls and clone size are those listed in that table; D and trimming were worked out from the DNA. The repertoire holds about 340,000 clones, with approximately 90% as singletons. J gave up 0 bases and V 2 bases, and 10 bases lay outside the gene matches. Germline CDR1 reads SGHNT; CDR2 reads YYREEE (reference sequence). This CDR3 is 20 amino acids long. The sample was peripheral blood. The TCR sequence derives from a woman between 18 and 30 years old who had recovered from COVID-19. This sequence joins TRBV5-4 and TRBJ2-1, with 14 positions matching TRBD2. The CDR3 sequence: CASSFGTSGSGGSSYNEQFF. The CDR3 nucleotides are TGTGCCAGCAGCTTTGGGACTAGCGGGAGTGGAGGAAGCTCCTACAATGAGCAGTTCTTC.